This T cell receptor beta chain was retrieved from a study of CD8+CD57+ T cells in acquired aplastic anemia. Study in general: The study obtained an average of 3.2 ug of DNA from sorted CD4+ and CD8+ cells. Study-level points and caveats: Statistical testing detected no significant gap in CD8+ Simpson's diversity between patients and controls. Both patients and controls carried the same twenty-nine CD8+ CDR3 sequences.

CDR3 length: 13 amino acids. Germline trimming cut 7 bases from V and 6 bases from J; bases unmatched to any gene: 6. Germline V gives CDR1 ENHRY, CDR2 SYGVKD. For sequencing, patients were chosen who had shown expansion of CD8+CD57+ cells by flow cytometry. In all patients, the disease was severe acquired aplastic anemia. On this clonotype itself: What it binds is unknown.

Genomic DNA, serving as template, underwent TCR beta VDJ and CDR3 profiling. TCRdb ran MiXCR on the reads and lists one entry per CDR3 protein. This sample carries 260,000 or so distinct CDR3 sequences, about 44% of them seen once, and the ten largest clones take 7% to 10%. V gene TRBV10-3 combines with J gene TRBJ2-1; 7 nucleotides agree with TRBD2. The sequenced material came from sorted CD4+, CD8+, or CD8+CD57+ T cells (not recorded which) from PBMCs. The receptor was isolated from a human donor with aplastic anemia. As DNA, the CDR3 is TGTGCCATCACCGCGGGAGATGGCAATGAGCAGTTCTTC. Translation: CAITAGDGNEQFF.